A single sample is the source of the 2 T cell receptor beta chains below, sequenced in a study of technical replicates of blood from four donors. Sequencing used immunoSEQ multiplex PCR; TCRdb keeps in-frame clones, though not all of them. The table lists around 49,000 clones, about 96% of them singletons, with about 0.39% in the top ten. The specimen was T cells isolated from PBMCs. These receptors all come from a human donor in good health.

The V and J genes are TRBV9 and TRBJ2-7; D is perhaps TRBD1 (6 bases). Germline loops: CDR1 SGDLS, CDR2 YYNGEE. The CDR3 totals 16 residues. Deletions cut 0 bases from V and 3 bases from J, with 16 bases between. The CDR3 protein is CASSVDIGGTYYEQYF. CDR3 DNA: TGTGCCAGCAGCGTAGATATTGGGGGCACCTACTACGAGCAGTACTTC.

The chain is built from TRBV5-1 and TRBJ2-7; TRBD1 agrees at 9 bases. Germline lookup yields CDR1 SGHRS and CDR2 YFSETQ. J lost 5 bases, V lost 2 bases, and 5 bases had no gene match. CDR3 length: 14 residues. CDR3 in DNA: TGCGCCAGCAGCTTAACAGGGGGCTTGGACGAGCAGTACTTC. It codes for CASSLTGGLDEQYF.